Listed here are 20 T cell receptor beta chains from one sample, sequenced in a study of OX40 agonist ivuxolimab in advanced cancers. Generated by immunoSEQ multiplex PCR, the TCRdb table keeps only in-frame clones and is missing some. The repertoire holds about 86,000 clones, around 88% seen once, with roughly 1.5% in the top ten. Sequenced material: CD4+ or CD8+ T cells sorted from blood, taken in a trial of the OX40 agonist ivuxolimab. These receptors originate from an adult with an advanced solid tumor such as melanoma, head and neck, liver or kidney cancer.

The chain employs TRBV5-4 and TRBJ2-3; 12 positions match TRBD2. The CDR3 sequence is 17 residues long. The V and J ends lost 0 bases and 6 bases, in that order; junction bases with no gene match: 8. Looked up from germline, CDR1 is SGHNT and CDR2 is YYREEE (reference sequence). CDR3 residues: CASSLEASGRGWDTQYF. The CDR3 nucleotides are TGTGCCAGCAGCTTGGAGGCTAGCGGGAGGGGTTGGGATACGCAGTATTTT.

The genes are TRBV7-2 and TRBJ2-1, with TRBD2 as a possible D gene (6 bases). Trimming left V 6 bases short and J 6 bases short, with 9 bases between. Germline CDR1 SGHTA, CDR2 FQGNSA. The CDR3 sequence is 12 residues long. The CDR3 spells CASRGGGNEQFF. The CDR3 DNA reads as TGTGCCAGCAGGGGGGGAGGCAATGAGCAGTTCTTC.

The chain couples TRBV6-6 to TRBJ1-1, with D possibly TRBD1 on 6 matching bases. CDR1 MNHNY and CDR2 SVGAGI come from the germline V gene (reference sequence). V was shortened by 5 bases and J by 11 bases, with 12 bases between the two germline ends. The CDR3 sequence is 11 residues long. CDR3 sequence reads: CASSKQGWAFF. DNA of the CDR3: TGTGCCAGCAGTAAACAGGGATGGGCTTTCTTT.

CDR3 residues: CASSPTSTDTQYF. The CDR3, as DNA: TGTGCCAGCAGCCCGACCAGCACAGATACGCAGTATTTT. This chain connects TRBV5-4 to TRBJ2-3, with no clear D. CDR3 size: 13 residues. Germline values: CDR1 SGHNT, CDR2 YYREEE (reference sequence). The V gene lost 4 bases and the J gene lost 0 bases, with 6 bases spanning the gap. The full variable domain, its missing parts supplied by reference TRBV5-4 and TRBJ2-3, is ETGVTQSPTHLIKTRGQQVTLRCSSQSGHNTVSWYQQALGQGPQFIFQYYREEENGRGNFPPRFSGLQFPNYSSELNVNALELDDSALYLCASSPTSTDTQYFGPGTRLTVL.

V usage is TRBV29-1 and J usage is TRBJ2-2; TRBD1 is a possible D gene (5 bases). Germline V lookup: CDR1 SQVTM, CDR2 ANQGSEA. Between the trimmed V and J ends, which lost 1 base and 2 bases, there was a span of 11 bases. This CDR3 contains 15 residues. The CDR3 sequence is CSVEGGPHNTGELFF. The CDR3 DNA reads TGCAGCGTTGAAGGGGGCCCCCACAACACCGGGGAGCTGTTTTTT.

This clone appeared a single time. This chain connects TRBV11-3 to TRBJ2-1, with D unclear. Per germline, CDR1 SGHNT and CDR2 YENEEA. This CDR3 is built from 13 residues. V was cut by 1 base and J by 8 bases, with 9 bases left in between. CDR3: CASSLVSGHEQFF. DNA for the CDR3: TGTGCCAGCAGCTTAGTCAGTGGGCATGAGCAGTTCTTC.

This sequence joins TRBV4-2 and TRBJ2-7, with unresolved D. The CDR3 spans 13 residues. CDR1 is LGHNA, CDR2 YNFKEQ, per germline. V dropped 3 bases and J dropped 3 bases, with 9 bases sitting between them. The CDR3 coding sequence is TGTGCCAGCAGCCATGGAGTCATCTACGAGCAGTACTTC. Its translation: CASSHGVIYEQYF.

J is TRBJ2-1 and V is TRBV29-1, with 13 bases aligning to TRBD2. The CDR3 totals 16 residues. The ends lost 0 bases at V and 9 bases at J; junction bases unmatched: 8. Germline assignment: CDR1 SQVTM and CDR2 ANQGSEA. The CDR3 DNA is TGCAGCGTTGAAGAGATGGGGACTAGCGGGAAGGGTGAGCAGTTCTTC. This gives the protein CSVEEMGTSGKGEQFF.

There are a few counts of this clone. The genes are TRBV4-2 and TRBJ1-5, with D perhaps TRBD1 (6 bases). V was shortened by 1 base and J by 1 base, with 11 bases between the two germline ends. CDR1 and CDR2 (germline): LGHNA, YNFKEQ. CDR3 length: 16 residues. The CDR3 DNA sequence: TGTGCCAGCAGCCAAGTGGGGGGGCAGAGCAATCAGCCCCAGCATTTT. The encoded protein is CASSQVGGQSNQPQHF.

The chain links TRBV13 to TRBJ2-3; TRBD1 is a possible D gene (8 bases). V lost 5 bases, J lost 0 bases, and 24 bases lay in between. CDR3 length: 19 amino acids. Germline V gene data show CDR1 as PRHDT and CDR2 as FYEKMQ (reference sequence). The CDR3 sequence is CASSPGVQGAGDSTDTQYF. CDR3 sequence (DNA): TGTGCCAGCAGCCCGGGTGTGCAGGGGGCGGGAGATAGCACAGATACGCAGTATTTT.

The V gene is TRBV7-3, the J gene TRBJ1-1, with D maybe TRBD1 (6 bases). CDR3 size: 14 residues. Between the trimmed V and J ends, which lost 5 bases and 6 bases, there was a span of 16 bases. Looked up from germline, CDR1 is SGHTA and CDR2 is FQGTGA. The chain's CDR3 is CASSPPRGESEAFF. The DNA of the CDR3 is TGTGCCAGCAGCCCACCTAGGGGGGAATCTGAAGCTTTCTTT.

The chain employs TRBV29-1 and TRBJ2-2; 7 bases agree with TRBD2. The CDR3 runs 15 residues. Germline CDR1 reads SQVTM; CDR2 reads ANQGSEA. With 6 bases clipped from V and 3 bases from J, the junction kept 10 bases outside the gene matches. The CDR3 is CSVVYTSAYTGELFF. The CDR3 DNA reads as TGCAGCGTCGTCTATACTAGCGCTTACACCGGGGAGCTGTTTTTT.

This chain's CDR3 is CASSQVTQGSTDTQYF. The CDR3 bases are TGTGCCAGCAGCCAAGTCACGCAGGGAAGCACAGATACGCAGTATTTT. The rearrangement uses TRBV4-2 and TRBJ2-3, with D possibly being TRBD1 (5 bases). This CDR3 has 16 residues. V lost 1 base to trimming and J lost 0 bases, with 11 bases between them. CDR1 LGHNA and CDR2 YNFKEQ come from the germline V gene.

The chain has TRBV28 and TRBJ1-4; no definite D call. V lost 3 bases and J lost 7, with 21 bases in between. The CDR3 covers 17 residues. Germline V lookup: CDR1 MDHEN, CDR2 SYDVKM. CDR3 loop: CASSFRRKVAVPEKLFF. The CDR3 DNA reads TGTGCCAGCAGTTTCCGTCGCAAGGTTGCCGTTCCTGAAAAACTGTTTTTT.

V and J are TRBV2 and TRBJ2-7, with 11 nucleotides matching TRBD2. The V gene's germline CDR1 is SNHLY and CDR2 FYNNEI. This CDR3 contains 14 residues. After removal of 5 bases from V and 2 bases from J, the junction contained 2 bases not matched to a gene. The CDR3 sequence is CASSLAGGTYEQYF. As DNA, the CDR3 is TGTGCCAGCAGTCTAGCGGGGGGCACCTACGAGCAGTACTTC. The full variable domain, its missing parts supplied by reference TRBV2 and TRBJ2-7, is EPEVTQTPSHQVTQMGQEVILRCVPISNHLYFYWYRQILGQKVEFLVSFYNNEISEKSEIFDDQFSVERPDGSNFTLKIRSTKLEDSAMYFCASSLAGGTYEQYFGPGTRLTVT.

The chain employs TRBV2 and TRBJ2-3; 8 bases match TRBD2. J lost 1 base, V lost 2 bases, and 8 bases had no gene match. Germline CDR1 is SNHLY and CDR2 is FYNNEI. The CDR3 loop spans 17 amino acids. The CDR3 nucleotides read TGTGCCAGCAGTGAATTAACGGGGGGGGTGGGCACAGATACGCAGTATTTT. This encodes CASSELTGGVGTDTQYF.

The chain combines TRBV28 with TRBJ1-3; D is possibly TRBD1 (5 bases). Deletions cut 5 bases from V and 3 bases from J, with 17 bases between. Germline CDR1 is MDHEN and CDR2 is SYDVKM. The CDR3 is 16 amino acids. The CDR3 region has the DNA TGTGCCAGCAGTCTCCTTAATGCGGGGGTTGGAAACACCATATATTTT. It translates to CASSLLNAGVGNTIYF. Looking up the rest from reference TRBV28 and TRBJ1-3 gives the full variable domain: DVKVTQSSRYLVKRTGEKVFLECVQDMDHENMFWYRQDPGLGLRLIYFSYDVKMKEKGDIPEGYSVSREKKERFSLILESASTNQTSMYLCASSLLNAGVGNTIYFGEGSWLTVV.

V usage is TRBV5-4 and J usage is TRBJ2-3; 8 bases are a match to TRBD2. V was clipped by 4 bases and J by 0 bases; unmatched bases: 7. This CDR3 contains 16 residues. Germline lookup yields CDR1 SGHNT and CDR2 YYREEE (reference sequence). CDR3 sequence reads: CASSLGLAASTDTQYF. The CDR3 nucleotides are TGTGCCAGCAGCCTCGGACTAGCCGCTAGCACAGATACGCAGTATTTT. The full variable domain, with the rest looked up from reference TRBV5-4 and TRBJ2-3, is ETGVTQSPTHLIKTRGQQVTLRCSSQSGHNTVSWYQQALGQGPQFIFQYYREEENGRGNFPPRFSGLQFPNYSSELNVNALELDDSALYLCASSLGLAASTDTQYFGPGTRLTVL.

The CDR3 DNA reads as TGTGCCAGTAGCCAAGACAGGGCCGGGGGAGGCTACACCTTC. Protein product: CASSQDRAGGGYTF. This chain connects TRBV19 to TRBJ1-2; 7 bases are a match to TRBD1. The V segment lost 6 bases and the J segment 8 bases; nucleotides outside the gene matches: 12. Germline lookup yields CDR1 LNHDA and CDR2 SQIVND (reference sequence). This CDR3 is 14 amino acids long.

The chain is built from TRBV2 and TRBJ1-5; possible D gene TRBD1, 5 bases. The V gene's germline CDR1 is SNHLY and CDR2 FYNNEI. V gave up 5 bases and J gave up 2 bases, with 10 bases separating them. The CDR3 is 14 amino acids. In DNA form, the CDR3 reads TGTGCCAGCAGTAGGGACCTGGGCAATCAGCCCCAGCATTTT. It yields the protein CASSRDLGNQPQHF.